The 22 T cell receptor beta chains below were found in one sample sequenced in a study of blood T cells in healthy people across ages (dated by TCRdb to between 2015 and 2017). The method behind the library was 5' RACE. Reads for this sample came from an Illumina HiSeq 2500. A second about 7 to 11 cycle PCR used a sample-barcoded 5' primer and a J-beta primer mix. Through fastp at Q25 and MiXCR, TCRdb rebuilt clones from the public reads, retaining in-frame beta chains. Records with the same CDR3 protein are collapsed into one entry carrying the most frequent genes and DNA. This sample holds roughly 800,000 distinct CDR3 sequences; roughly 64% were observed only once. The ten largest make up approximately 20% of the sample. The specimen sequenced was blood. Receptors originate from a man in his thirties or forties in good health.

CDR3 coding DNA: TGTGCCAGCAGCCAAACAGTGTCGGCAGATACGCAGTATTTT. Its translation: CASSQTVSADTQYF. The chain joins TRBV6-1 to TRBJ2-3; D is unclear. This CDR3 is built from 14 residues. Between the trimmed V and J ends, which lost 6 bases and 4 bases, there was a span of 14 bases. Germline V gene data show CDR1 as MNHNS and CDR2 as SASEGT.

The chain joins TRBV7-2 to TRBJ2-4; TRBD1 aligns across 9 bases. Germline lookup yields CDR1 SGHTA and CDR2 FQGNSA. This CDR3 region has 19 residues. V trimming: 5 bases; J trimming: 0 bases; junction bases outside the gene matches: 14. DNA of the CDR3: TGTGCCAGCAGCCCTCGGGCAGGGACAGGGATACTAGCCAAAAACATTCAGTACTTC. Its protein product is CASSPRAGTGILAKNIQYF.

The V gene is TRBV28, the J gene TRBJ2-5; 9 bases agree with TRBD2. The J call is doubtful: the DNA matches TRBJ2-7 better. The germline V gene has CDR1 MDHEN and CDR2 SYDVKM. The CDR3 has 15 amino acids. This CDR3 reads CASSFSASGDYEQYF. The CDR3 DNA reads TGTGCCAGCAGTTTCTCGGCTAGCGGGGACTACGAGCAGTACTTC.

The rearrangement links TRBV7-8 to TRBJ1-1; 10 nucleotides align to TRBD1. The CDR3 runs to 16 residues. Germline-derived CDR1 and CDR2 are SGHVS and FQNEAQ. The junction had 3 bases not matched to a gene; V was cut back by 1 base and J by 1 base. CDR3 sequence reads: CASSLVRDRGNTEAFF. CDR3 nucleotide sequence: TGTGCCAGCAGCTTAGTCCGGGACAGGGGGAACACTGAAGCTTTCTTT.

This chain connects TRBV7-2 to TRBJ2-4; 7 bases line up with TRBD2. The DNA end favors TRBJ2-7, so the J call may be wrong. In germline, CDR1 is SGHTA, CDR2 FQGNSA. The CDR3 sequence is 15 residues long. CDR3: CASSLGLWEGDEQYF. The CDR3, as DNA: TGTGCCAGCAGCTTAGGACTCTGGGAGGGCGACGAGCAGTACTTC.

This clonotype was found a few times. The rearrangement uses TRBV12-3 or TRBV12-4 and TRBJ2-7; possible D gene TRBD2, 6 bases. Trimming pared 5 bases from V and 0 bases from J, leaving 14 bases between. The CDR3 contains 15 residues. The CDR3, as DNA: TGTGCCAGCAGTATGGGACTCGCTTACTCCTACGAGCAGTACTTC. This gives the protein CASSMGLAYSYEQYF.

Only a few counts were recorded for this clonotype. This chain links TRBV4-3 with TRBJ2-1; 12 bases line up with TRBD2. This CDR3 is 15 amino acids long. Germline V CDR1 and CDR2: LGHNA, YSLEER. The V segment lost 3 bases and the J segment 5 bases; nucleotides outside the gene matches: 2. DNA for the CDR3: TGCGCCAGCAGCCACCGACTAGCGGGAGACAATGAGCAGTTCTTC. Encoded protein: CASSHRLAGDNEQFF.

The rearrangement links TRBV29-1 to TRBJ1-2; D uncertain. The CDR3 extends over 13 amino acids. The V end lost 4 bases, the J end lost 7 bases, and 16 bases lay between the germline ends. Germline V CDR1 and CDR2: SQVTM, ANQGSEA. CDR3 nucleotides: TGCAGCGTTGTGACGGGAGACTATTTTGGCTACACCTTC. Amino acids: CSVVTGDYFGYTF.

This clonotype was seen just once. This may come from a read error, since a much larger clone is one base off. The chain joins TRBV13 to TRBJ2-7, with 11 bases matching TRBD2. Per germline, CDR1 PRHDT and CDR2 FYEKMQ (reference sequence). The CDR3 is 15 amino acids. V lost 5 bases to trimming and J lost 12 bases; unmatched junction nucleotides: 15. The CDR3 sequence: CASSPPVDSGGAAYF. The CDR3 DNA follows: TGTGCCAGCAGCCCCCCCGTGGATAGCGGGGGGGCCGCGTACTTC.

The chain employs TRBV7-2 and TRBJ1-5; perhaps TRBD1 as D (6 bases). Germline CDR1 and CDR2: SGHTA and FQGNSA. Trimming removed 4 bases at V and 5 bases at J, with 18 bases between. The CDR3 has 16 residues. The CDR3 region is CASSSYSDRQDQPQHF. The CDR3 DNA reads as TGTGCCAGCAGCTCCTACTCAGACAGGCAAGATCAGCCCCAGCATTTT.

V and J are TRBV18 and TRBJ2-7; the match to TRBD1 covers 11 bases. This CDR3 region has 14 residues. J lost 6 bases, V lost 2 bases, and 3 bases had no gene match. In germline, CDR1 is KGHSH, CDR2 LQKENI. The CDR3 DNA reads TGTGCCAGCTCACCAGGGACAGGGGGGATCGAGCAGTACTTC. Translation: CASSPGTGGIEQYF.

The chain couples TRBV29-1 to TRBJ1-1; D is possibly TRBD1 (6 bases). CDR1 and CDR2 from the germline V gene are SQVTM and ANQGSEA. The CDR3 contains 12 residues. Between the trimmed V and J ends, which lost 7 bases and 0 bases, there was a span of 9 bases. CDR3 residues: CSAGQLNTEAFF. The CDR3 region has the DNA TGCAGCGCCGGACAGTTGAACACTGAAGCTTTCTTT.

This clonotype was seen a few times. The V call is TRBV7-2, the J call TRBJ2-1, with no clear D. CDR1 is SGHTA and CDR2 is FQGNSA in the germline V gene. The CDR3 has 16 residues. V was clipped by 1 base and J by 9 bases, with 19 bases between them. DNA for the CDR3: TGTGCCAGCAGCTTAGGGATTGCCCGACCCACCAGTGAGCAGTTCTTC. It specifies CASSLGIARPTSEQFF.

The genes are TRBV24-1 and TRBJ2-1, with no clear D. The CDR3 is made up of 12 amino acids. Trimming took 4 bases from V and 6 from J, leaving 6 bases between them. CDR1 is KGHDR, CDR2 SFDVKD, per germline. The CDR3 reads CATSEWGNEQFF. As DNA, the CDR3 is TGTGCCACCAGTGAATGGGGCAATGAGCAGTTCTTC.

V is TRBV7-2 and J is TRBJ2-1; a weak D match, TRBD2 (7 bases). V lost 6 bases and J 4 bases, leaving 13 bases between the germline ends. The CDR3 totals 14 residues. Germline values: CDR1 SGHTA, CDR2 FQGNSA. The CDR3 is CASRPGGQYNEQFF. CDR3 nucleotide sequence: TGTGCCAGCAGGCCGGGGGGACAATACAATGAGCAGTTCTTC.

V gene TRBV12-3 or TRBV12-4 combines with J gene TRBJ2-3; tentative D call: TRBD2 (6 bases). V lost 5 bases to trimming and J lost 4 bases, with 10 bases between them. This CDR3 has 13 residues. The CDR3 region has the DNA TGTGCCAGCAGTAGAGGGACTCCAGATACGCAGTATTTT. The encoded protein is CASSRGTPDTQYF.

The chain joins TRBV20-1 to TRBJ2-6; TRBD1 or TRBD2 may be the D gene (6 bases each). With 0 bases removed from V and 2 bases from J, the gap between germline ends came to 11 bases. The CDR3 has 16 amino acids. CDR1 is DFQATT, CDR2 SNEGSKA, per germline (reference sequence). CDR3 amino acids: CSAREGGAPGANVLTF. Here the CDR3 DNA reads TGCAGTGCTAGAGAGGGGGGCGCTCCTGGGGCCAACGTCCTGACTTTC.

This clonotype came up a few times. The V and J genes are TRBV6-1 and TRBJ1-2; 10 bases are a match to TRBD1. Germline-derived CDR1 and CDR2 are MNHNS and SASEGT. The CDR3 spans 12 residues. The V segment lost 4 bases and the J segment 10 bases; nucleotides outside the gene matches: 3. The CDR3, as DNA: TGTGCCAGCAGTGGACAGGGGGCGGACTACACCTTC. Translated, it gives CASSGQGADYTF.

The chain has TRBV18 and TRBJ2-3; TRBD2 aligns across 9 bases. Germline trimming cut 2 bases from V and 6 bases from J; bases unmatched to any gene: 12. The CDR3 covers 17 residues. The V gene's germline CDR1 is KGHSH and CDR2 LQKENI. This CDR3 is CASSPGDRAGGMDTQYF. For the CDR3, the DNA is TGTGCCAGCTCACCAGGTGATCGCGCGGGAGGGATGGATACGCAGTATTTT.

This chain uses TRBV4-1 with TRBJ1-2, with a weak D call TRBD1 (6 bases). The CDR3 extends over 16 amino acids. Trimming took 0 bases from V and 8 from J, leaving 19 bases between them. CDR1 is MGHRA, CDR2 YSYEKL, per germline. The CDR3 here is CASSQEGGGISPGYTF. The DNA of the CDR3 is TGCGCCAGCAGCCAAGAAGGGGGGGGAATAAGTCCGGGCTACACCTTC.

This chain links TRBV25-1 with TRBJ2-3; D unclear. Germline CDR1 MGHDK, CDR2 SYGVNS. This CDR3 spans 14 amino acids. V dropped 1 base and J dropped 2 bases, with 7 bases sitting between them. The CDR3 DNA follows: TGTGCCAGCAGTGAATTTAGCCTCACAGATACGCAGTATTTT. Protein sequence: CASSEFSLTDTQYF.

Turning to this clonotype: The junction departs from germline at one end; a sequencing error may be responsible. The chain has TRBV7-7 and TRBJ2-7; the D call may be TRBD1 or TRBD2 (6 bases each). The CDR3 has 15 amino acids. Looked up from germline, CDR1 is SSHAT and CDR2 is FNYEAQ (reference sequence). CDR3 coding DNA: TGTGCTAGCAGCTGGTGCTGGGGGGCTCCCTACGAGCAGTACTTC. Amino acid sequence: CASSWCWGAPYEQYF.